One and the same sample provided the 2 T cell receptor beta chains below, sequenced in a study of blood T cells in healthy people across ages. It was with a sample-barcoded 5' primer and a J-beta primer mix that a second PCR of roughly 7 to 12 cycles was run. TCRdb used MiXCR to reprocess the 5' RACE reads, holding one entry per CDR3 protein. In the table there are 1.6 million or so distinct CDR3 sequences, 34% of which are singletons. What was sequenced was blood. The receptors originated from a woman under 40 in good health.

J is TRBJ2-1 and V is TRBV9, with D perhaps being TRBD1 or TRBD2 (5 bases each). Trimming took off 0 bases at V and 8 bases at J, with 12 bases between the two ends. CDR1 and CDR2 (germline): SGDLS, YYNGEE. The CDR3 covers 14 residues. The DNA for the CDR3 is TGTGCCAGCAGCGTAGGCTCATCGGGGCATGAGCAGTTCTTC. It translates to CASSVGSSGHEQFF.

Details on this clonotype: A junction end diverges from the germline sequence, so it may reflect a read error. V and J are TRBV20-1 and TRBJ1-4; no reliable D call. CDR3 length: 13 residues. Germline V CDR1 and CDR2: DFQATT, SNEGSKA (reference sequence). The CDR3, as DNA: TGCAGTGCTAAGCGGACCGTAAATGAAAAACGGTTTTTT. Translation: CSAKRTVNEKRFF.